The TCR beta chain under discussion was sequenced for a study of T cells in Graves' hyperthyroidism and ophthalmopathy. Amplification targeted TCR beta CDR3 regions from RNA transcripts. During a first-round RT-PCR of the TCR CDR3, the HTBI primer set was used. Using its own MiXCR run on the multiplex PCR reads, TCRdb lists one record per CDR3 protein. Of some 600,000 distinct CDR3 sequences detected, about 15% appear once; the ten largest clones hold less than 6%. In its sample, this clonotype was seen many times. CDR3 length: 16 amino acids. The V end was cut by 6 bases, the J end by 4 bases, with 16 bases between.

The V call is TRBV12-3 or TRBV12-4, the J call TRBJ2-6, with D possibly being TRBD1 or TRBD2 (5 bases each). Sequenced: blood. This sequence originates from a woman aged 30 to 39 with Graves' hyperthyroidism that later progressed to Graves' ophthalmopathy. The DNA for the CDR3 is TGTGCCAGCAGCCCCACCGAGGGGACCGGGGCCAACGTCCTGACTTTC. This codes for CASSPTEGTGANVLTF.